Listed below are T cell receptor beta chains from one sample, sequenced in a study of cytomegalovirus exposure and HLA in healthy donors. TCRdb's copy holds only in-frame clones and misses some; the assay was immunoSEQ multiplex PCR. The repertoire holds some 130,000 clones, with roughly 80% as singletons. The sample was PBMCs. The source is a female donor in good health and CMV-seronegative. Both conserved end residues are part of each CDR3. D genes are given only for firm matches.

V	D	J	CDR3	DNA
TRBV5-4	TRBD1	TRBJ2-1	CASRDQGQGVNEQFF	TGTGCCAGCCGAGACCAGGGACAGGGTGTAAATGAGCAGTTCTTC
TRBV29-1	TRBD1	TRBJ2-5	CSVDHATGHGETQYF	TGCAGCGTTGACCACGCGACAGGGCATGGGGAGACCCAGTACTTC
TRBV9	TRBD1	TRBJ1-6	CASSEDRGSSYNSPLHF	TGTGCCAGCAGCGAGGACAGGGGGAGCTCCTATAATTCACCCCTCCACTTT
TRBV27	TRBD2	TRBJ2-7	CASSFDSGRTYEQYF	TGTGCCAGCAGCTTCGATAGCGGGAGGACCTACGAGCAGTACTTC
TRBV2	TRBD1	TRBJ2-1	CASSVHQGADEQFF	TGTGCCAGCAGTGTTCATCAGGGGGCCGATGAGCAGTTCTTC
TRBV18	.	TRBJ2-7	CASSPDSYEQYF	TGTGCCAGCTCACCAGACAGCTACGAGCAGTACTTC
TRBV7-2	.	TRBJ2-3	CASSLRQRTDTQYF	TGTGCCAGCAGCCTCCGACAGCGCACAGATACGCAGTATTTT
TRBV4-3	.	TRBJ2-4	CASSRNRGARDIQYF	TGCGCCAGCAGCCGGAACCGGGGGGCGCGGGACATTCAGTACTTC
TRBV5-4	TRBD2	TRBJ2-5	CASSLGLAGSQETQYF	TGTGCCAGCAGCTTGGGACTAGCGGGATCCCAAGAGACCCAGTACTTC
TRBV11-3	.	TRBJ2-5	CASSLGPAGTQYF	TGTGCCAGCAGCTTAGGGCCAGCGGGGACCCAGTACTTC